This TCR beta chain was captured by sequencing in a study of T-cell memory formation after mild COVID-19. On the study more broadly: Largely donor-specific sequence clusters came from a couple of donors.

A word on this clonotype: Its antigen is not identified.

TCRdb reprocessed the 5' RACE reads with MiXCR, giving one entry per CDR3 protein. The data show approximately 240,000 distinct CDR3 sequences, roughly 15% seen once. General study results and limits: Clones which contracted sat mainly in CM and EM if CD4+, and in EMRA if CD8+. Some clones that responded were present in memory (sampled pre-infection), which suggests cross-reactive memory joined. SARS-CoV-2 specificity was not confirmed for second-wave clones peaking on day 37.

The TCR originated in a man aged 18 to 35 who had mild COVID-19 (a few samples of this study predate the infection). Cell type and time point are not known. Sample: PBMCs or a T cell subset sorted from them (not recorded which).

The DNA for the CDR3 is TGTGCCAGCAGTACTCGAGGCAGGGCTGGAGATACGCAGTATTTT. Translating gives CASSTRGRAGDTQYF. The rearrangement links TRBV11-2 to TRBJ2-3, with a weak D call TRBD1 (5 bases). V was shortened by 6 bases and J by 5 bases, with 18 bases between the two germline ends. This CDR3 spans 15 amino acids. Germline loops: CDR1 SGHAT, CDR2 FQNNGV.